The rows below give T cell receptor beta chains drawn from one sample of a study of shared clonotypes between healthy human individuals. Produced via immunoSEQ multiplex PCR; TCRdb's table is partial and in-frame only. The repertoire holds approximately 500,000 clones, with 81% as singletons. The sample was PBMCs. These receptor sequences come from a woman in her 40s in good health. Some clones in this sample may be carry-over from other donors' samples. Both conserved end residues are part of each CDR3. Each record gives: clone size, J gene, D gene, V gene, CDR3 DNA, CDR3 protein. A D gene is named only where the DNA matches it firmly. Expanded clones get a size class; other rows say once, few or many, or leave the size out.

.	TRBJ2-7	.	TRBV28	TGTGCCAGCACGACCGGGACCTTGGGGGAGCAGTACTTC	CASTTGTLGEQYF
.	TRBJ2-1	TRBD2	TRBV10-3	TGTGCCATCACCGAGGCCCTATCTAGCGGAGGTTACAATGAGCAGTTCTTC	CAITEALSSGGYNEQFF
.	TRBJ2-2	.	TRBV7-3	TGTGCCAGCAGCCCGACACTCAACACCGGGGAGCTGTTTTTT	CASSPTLNTGELFF
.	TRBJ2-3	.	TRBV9	TGTGCCAGCAGCGGAAGGGGGGGCGCCGGGTACAGCACAGATACGCAGTATTTT	CASSGRGGAGYSTDTQYF
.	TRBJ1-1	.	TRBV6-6	TGTGCCAGCAGGTTGAACACTGAAGCTTTCTTT	CASRLNTEAFF
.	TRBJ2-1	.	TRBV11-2	TGTGCCAGCAGCCTAGGGGGAGAGCAGTTCTTC	CASSLGGEQFF
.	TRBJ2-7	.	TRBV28	TGTGCCAGCAGTTTAGGGACCCGGGGCTTAATTTACGAGCAGTACTTC	CASSLGTRGLIYEQYF
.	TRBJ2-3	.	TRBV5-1	TGCGCCAGCACCCGAGGGGACTCGACAGATACGCAGTATTTT	CASTRGDSTDTQYF
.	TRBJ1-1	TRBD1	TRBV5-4	TGTGCCAGCAGCTTGGCCGGGGGGACAGGGGGCACTGAAGCTTTCTTT	CASSLAGGTGGTEAFF
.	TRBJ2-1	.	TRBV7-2	TGTGCCAGCAGCTTAGCAGGTCGGCGGGTTGAGCAGTTCTTC	CASSLAGRRVEQFF
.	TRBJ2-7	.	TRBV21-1	TGTGCCAGCAGCAAAATCGTACAAAAAGACAGGGACAGACTATACGAGCAGTACTTC	CASSKIVQKDRDRLYEQYF
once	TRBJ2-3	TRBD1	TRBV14	TGTGCCAGCAGCCAACCCGGGACAGGGAGGATAGCAGATACGCAGTATTTT	CASSQPGTGRIADTQYF
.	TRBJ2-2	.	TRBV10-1	TGCGCCAGCAGTGAGGCTCTACCGAACACCGGGGAGCTGTTTTTT	CASSEALPNTGELFF
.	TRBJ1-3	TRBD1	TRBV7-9	TGTGCCAGCTGGGACAGGGGCTCTGGAAACACCATATATTTT	CASWDRGSGNTIYF
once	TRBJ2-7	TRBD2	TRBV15	TGTGCCACCAGCAGAGGCGGGAGCATGTGGGAGCAGTACTTC	CATSRGGSMWEQYF
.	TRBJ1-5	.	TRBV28	TGTGCCAGCAGTCCGCCCCCTAGGGGCCATCAGCCCCAGCATTTT	CASSPPPRGHQPQHF
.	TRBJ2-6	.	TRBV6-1	TGTGCCAGCAGTGAAAGTAGTTCGAGTTCTGGGGCCAACGTCCTGACTTTC	CASSESSSSSGANVLTF
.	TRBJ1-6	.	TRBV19	TGTGCCAGTAAGGGTTCAGGAGGATATTCACCCCTCCACTTT	CASKGSGGYSPLHF
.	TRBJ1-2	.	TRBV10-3	TGTGCCATCAGTGAGTCACTCGCGGGCTATGGCTACACCTTC	CAISESLAGYGYTF
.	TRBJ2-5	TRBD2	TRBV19	TGTGCCAGTAGTTCGGGACTAGCTTCCGAGACCCAGTACTTC	CASSSGLASETQYF
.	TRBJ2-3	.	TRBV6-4	TGTGCCAGCAGTGACTCTAGTGATACGCAGTATTTT	CASSDSSDTQYF
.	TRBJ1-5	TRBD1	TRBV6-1	TGTGCCAGCAGTGAATGGACAGGGCGCAATCAGCCCCAGCATTTT	CASSEWTGRNQPQHF
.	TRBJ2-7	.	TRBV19	TGTGCCAGTGGGAAGCGGACTGGATACTACGAGCAGTACTTC	CASGKRTGYYEQYF
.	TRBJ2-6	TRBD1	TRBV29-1	TGCAGCGTTAACCGGGACAGCTCTTCTGGGGCCAACGTCCTGACTTTC	CSVNRDSSSGANVLTF
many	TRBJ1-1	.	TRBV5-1	TGCGCCAGCAGCTCAACCACTGAAGCTTTCTTT	CASSSTTEAFF
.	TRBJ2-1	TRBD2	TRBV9	TGTGCCAGCAGCGTAGATACTAGCGGGGGGGATGAGCAGTTCTTC	CASSVDTSGGDEQFF
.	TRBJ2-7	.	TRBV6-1	TGTGCCAGCAGTGAGGGGACGGGGGAACCCTACGAGCAGTACTTC	CASSEGTGEPYEQYF
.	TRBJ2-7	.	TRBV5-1	TGCGCCAGCAGCTCGGGCGCGGGGTACGAGCAGTACTTC	CASSSGAGYEQYF
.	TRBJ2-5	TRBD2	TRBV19	TGTGCCAGTAGTATTGGCGGGAGCAAAGAGACCCAGTACTTC	CASSIGGSKETQYF